This T cell receptor (beta chain) was profiled in a study of blood T cell repertoires in COVID-19. At the level of the study: Specimens from acute and convalescent COVID-19 originated in the United States, Italy and Spain. Sources were T cells, B-cell-depleted T cells, or PBMCs; the material itself was cDNA or gDNA.

Original processing notes: Nucleated cell counts were estimated from reference gene primer amplification. Only in-frame clones appear in the TCRdb table, and some are missing; sequencing was by immunoSEQ multiplex PCR. That table gives V, J and clone size, and the DNA gave D and trimming. The table has about 210,000 clones, roughly nine tenths seen once. This CDR3 spans 13 amino acids. V was pared by 4 bases and J by 3 bases, with 10 bases between. The germline V gene has CDR1 LGHDT and CDR2 YNNKEL (reference sequence). The gene calls are TRBV3-1 (or the pseudogene TRBV3-2) and TRBJ2-7; D not certain. The sequencing input was peripheral blood. This TCR was recovered from a man aged 40-55 years with acute or convalescent COVID-19. CDR3 DNA sequence: TGTGCCAGCAGCCGTCGAAGCTACTACGAGCAGTACTTC. It translates to CASSRRSYYEQYF.